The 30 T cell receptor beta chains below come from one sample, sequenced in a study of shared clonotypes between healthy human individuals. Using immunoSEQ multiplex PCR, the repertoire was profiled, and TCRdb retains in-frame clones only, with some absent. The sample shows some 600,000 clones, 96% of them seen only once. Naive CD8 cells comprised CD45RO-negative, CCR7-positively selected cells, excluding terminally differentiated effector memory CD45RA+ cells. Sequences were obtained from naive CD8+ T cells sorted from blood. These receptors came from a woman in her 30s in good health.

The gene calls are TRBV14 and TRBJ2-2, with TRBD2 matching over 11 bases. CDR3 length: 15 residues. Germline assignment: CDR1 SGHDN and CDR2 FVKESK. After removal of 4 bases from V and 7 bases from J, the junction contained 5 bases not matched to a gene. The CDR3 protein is CASSLFGTSGGELFF. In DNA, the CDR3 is TGTGCCAGCAGCCTTTTCGGGACTAGCGGCGGGGAGCTGTTTTTT. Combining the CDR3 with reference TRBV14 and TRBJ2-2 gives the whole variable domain EAGVTQFPSHSVIEKGQTVTLRCDPISGHDNLYWYRRVMGKEIKFLLHFVKESKQDESGMPNNRFLAERTGGTYSTLKVQPAELEDSGVYFCASSLFGTSGGELFFGEGSRLTVL.

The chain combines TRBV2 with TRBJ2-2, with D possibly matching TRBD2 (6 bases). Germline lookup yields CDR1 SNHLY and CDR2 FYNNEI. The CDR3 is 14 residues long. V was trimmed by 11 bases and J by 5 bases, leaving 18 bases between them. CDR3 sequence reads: CAVVSGVGTGELFF. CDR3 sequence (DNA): TGTGCCGTAGTCTCGGGAGTGGGAACCGGGGAGCTGTTTTTT.

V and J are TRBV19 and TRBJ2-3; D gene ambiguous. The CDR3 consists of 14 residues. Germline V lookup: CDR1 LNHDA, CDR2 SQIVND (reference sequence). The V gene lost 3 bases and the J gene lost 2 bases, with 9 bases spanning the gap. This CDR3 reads CASSIYGSTDTQYF. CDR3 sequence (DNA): TGTGCCAGTAGTATTTATGGTTCCACAGATACGCAGTATTTT.

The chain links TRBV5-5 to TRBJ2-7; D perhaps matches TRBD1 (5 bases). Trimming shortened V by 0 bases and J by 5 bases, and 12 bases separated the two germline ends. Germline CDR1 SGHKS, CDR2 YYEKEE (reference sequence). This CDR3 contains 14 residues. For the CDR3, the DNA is TGTGCCAGCAGCTTGGTATGGACAAGCCACGAGCAGTACTTC. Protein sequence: CASSLVWTSHEQYF.

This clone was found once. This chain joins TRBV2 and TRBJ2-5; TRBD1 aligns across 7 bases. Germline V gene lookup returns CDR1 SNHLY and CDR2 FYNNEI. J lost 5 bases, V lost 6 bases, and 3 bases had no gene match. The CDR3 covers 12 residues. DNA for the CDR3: TGTGCCAGCAGAGGGGGCCGGGAGACCCAGTACTTC. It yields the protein CASRGGRETQYF.

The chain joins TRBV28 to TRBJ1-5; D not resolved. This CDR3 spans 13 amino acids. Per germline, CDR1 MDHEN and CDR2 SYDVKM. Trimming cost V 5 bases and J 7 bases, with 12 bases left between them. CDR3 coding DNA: TGTGCCAGCAGTCCCCTCTTGGCCCAGCCCCAGCATTTT. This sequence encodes CASSPLLAQPQHF.

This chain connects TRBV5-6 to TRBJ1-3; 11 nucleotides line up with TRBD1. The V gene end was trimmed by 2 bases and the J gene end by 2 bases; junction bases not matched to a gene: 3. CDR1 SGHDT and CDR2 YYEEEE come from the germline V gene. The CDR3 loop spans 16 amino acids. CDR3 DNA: TGTGCCAGCAGCTTACCGGGACAGGGGGCTGGAAACACCATATATTTT. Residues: CASSLPGQGAGNTIYF.

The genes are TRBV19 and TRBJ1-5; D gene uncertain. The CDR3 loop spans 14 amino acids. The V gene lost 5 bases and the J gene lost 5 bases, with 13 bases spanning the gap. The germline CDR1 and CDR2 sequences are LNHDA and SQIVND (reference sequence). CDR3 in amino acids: CASSLTVLHQPQHF. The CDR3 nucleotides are TGTGCCAGTAGTTTGACGGTCCTGCATCAGCCCCAGCATTTT.

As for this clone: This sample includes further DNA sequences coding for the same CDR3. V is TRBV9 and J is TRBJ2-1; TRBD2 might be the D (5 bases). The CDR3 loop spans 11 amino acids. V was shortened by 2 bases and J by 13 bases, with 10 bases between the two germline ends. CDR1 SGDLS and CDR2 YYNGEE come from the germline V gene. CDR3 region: CASSVGGEQFF. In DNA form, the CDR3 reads TGTGCCAGCAGCGTCGGAGGAGAACAGTTCTTC.

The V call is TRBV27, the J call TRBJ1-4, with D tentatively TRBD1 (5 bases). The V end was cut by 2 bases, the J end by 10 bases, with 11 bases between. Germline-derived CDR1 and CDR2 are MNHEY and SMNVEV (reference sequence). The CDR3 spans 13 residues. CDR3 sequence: CASSLRQGVKLFF. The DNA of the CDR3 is TGTGCCAGCAGTTTACGTCAGGGTGTAAAACTGTTTTTT.

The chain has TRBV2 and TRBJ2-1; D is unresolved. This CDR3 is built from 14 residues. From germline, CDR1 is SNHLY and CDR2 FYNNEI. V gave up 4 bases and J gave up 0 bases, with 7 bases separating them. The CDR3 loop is CASSARSSYNEQFF. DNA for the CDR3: TGTGCCAGCAGTGCGCGGAGCTCCTACAATGAGCAGTTCTTC. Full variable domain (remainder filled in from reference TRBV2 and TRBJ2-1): EPEVTQTPSHQVTQMGQEVILRCVPISNHLYFYWYRQILGQKVEFLVSFYNNEISEKSEIFDDQFSVERPDGSNFTLKIRSTKLEDSAMYFCASSARSSYNEQFFGPGTRLTVL.

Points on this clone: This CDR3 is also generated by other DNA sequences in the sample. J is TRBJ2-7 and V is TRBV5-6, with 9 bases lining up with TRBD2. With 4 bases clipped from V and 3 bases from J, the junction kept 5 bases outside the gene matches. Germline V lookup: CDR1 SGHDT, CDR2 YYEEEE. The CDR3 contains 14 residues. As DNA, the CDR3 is TGTGCCAGCAGCCTGAGCGGGAGGAGCTACGAGCAGTACTTC. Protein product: CASSLSGRSYEQYF. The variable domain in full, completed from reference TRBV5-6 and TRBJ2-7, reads DAGVTQSPTHLIKTRGQQVTLRCSPKSGHDTVSWYQQALGQGPQFIFQYYEEEERQRGNFPDRFSGHQFPNYSSELNVNALLLGDSALYLCASSLSGRSYEQYFGPGTRLTVT.

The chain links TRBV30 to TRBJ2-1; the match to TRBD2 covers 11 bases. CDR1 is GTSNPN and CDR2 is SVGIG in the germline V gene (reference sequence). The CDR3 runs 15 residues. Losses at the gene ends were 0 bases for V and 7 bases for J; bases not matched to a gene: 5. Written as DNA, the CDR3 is TGTGCCTGGAGTGTACTAGCGGGAGAGGGGAATGAGCAGTTCTTC. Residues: CAWSVLAGEGNEQFF.

CDR3 sequence: CASSVQKRDEQYF. The CDR3 DNA is TGTGCCAGCAGTGTGCAGAAGCGGGACGAGCAGTACTTC. The chain employs TRBV2 and TRBJ2-7, with D tentatively TRBD2 (6 bases). Germline lookup yields CDR1 SNHLY and CDR2 FYNNEI. V lost 4 bases and J 5 bases, leaving 12 bases between the germline ends. This CDR3 comprises 13 residues. Supplemented by reference TRBV2 and TRBJ2-7, the full variable domain reads EPEVTQTPSHQVTQMGQEVILRCVPISNHLYFYWYRQILGQKVEFLVSFYNNEISEKSEIFDDQFSVERPDGSNFTLKIRSTKLEDSAMYFCASSVQKRDEQYFGPGTRLTVT.

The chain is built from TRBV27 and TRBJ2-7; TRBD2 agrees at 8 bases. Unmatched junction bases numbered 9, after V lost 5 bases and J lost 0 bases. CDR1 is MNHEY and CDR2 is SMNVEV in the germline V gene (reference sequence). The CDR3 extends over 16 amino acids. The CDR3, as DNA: TGTGCCAGCAGTCCGATAGCGGGACCGATCTCCTACGAGCAGTACTTC. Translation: CASSPIAGPISYEQYF.

The chain's CDR3 is CASSLTGMGDNYGYTF. CDR3 in DNA: TGTGCCAGCAGCTTGACAGGAATGGGGGATAACTATGGCTACACCTTC. V and J are TRBV5-4 and TRBJ1-2; tentatively, D is TRBD1 (5 bases). V gave up 1 base and J gave up 1 base, with 14 bases separating them. This CDR3 contains 16 residues. The germline gives CDR1 SGHNT, CDR2 YYREEE (reference sequence).

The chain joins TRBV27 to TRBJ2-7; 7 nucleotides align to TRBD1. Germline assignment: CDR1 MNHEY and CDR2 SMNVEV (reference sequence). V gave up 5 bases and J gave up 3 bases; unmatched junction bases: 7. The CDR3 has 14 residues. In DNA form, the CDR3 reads TGTGCCAGCAGTGGGGACAGAACTTACTACGAGCAGTACTTC. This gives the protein CASSGDRTYYEQYF.

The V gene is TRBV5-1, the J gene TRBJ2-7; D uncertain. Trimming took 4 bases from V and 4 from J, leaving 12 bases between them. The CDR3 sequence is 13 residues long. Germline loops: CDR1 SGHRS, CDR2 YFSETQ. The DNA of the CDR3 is TGCGCCAGCAGCCCAGCTTCCGCTTACGAGCAGTACTTC. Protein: CASSPASAYEQYF.

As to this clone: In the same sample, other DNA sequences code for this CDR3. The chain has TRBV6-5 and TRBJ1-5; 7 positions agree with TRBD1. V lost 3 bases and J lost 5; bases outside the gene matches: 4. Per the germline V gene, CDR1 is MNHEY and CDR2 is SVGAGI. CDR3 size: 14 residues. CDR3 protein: CASSYSDRDQPQHF. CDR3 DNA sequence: TGTGCCAGCAGTTATTCAGACAGGGATCAGCCCCAGCATTTT.

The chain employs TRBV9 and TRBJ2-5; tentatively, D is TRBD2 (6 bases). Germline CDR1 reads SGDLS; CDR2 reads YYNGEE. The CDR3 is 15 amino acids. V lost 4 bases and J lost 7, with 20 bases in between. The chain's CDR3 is CASSPPKGTHGTQYF. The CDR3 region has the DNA TGTGCCAGCAGCCCGCCGAAGGGGACTCATGGGACCCAGTACTTC.

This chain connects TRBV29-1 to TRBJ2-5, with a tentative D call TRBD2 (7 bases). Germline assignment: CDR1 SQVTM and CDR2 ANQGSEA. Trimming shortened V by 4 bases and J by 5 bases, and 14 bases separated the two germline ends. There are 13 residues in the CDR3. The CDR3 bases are TGCAGCGTTGTCGGGGGGCAGGGGGAGACCCAGTACTTC. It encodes CSVVGGQGETQYF.

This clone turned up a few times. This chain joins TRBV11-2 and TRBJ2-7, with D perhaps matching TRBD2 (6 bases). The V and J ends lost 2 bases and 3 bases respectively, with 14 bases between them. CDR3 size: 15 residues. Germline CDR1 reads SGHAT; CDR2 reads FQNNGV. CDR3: CASSLLARTDYEQYF. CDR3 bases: TGTGCCAGCAGCTTACTAGCGCGGACGGACTACGAGCAGTACTTC.

The CDR3 loop is CASCFQGGFDEQYF. The CDR3 DNA reads as TGTGCCAGCTGCTTTCAGGGAGGGTTTGATGAGCAGTACTTC. The chain employs TRBV28 and TRBJ2-7; 7 bases agree with TRBD2. CDR1 and CDR2 (germline): MDHEN, SYDVKM. CDR3 length: 14 residues. Trimming removed 8 bases from V and 7 bases from J; junction bases left unmatched: 14.

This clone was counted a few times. This chain's CDR3 is CATGGQGANQPQHF. In nucleotides, the CDR3 is TGTGCCACAGGAGGACAGGGGGCAAATCAGCCCCAGCATTTT. J is TRBJ1-5 and V is TRBV6-1; 11 bases map to TRBD1. V dropped 10 bases and J dropped 4; count of bases not matched to a gene: 6. The CDR3 spans 14 residues. The V gene's germline CDR1 is MNHNS and CDR2 SASEGT.

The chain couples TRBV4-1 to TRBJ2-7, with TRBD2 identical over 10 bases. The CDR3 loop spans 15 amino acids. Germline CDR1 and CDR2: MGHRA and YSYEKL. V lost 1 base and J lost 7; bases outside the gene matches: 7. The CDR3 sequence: CASSQAPSGSQEQYF. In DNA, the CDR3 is TGCGCCAGCAGCCAAGCCCCTAGCGGGAGTCAAGAGCAGTACTTC.

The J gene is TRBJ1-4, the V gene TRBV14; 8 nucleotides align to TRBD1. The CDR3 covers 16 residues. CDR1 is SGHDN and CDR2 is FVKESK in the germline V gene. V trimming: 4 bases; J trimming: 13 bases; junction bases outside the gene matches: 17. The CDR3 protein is CASSPIRGQGGQVLFF. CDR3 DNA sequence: TGTGCCAGCAGCCCCATCCGCGGACAGGGTGGACAGGTACTGTTTTTT.

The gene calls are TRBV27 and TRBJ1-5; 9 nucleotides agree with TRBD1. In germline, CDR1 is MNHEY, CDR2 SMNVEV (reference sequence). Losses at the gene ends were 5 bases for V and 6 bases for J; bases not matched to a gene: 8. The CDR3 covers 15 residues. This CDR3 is CASSPGTGRVQPQHF. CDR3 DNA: TGTGCCAGCAGTCCCGGGACAGGGAGGGTTCAGCCCCAGCATTTT.

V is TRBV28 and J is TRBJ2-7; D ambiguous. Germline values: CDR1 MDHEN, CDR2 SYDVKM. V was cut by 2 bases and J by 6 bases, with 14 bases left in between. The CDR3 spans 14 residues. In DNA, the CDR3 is TGTGCCAGCAGTTTACGGCACGTCCTAGGCGAGCAGTACTTC. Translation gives CASSLRHVLGEQYF.

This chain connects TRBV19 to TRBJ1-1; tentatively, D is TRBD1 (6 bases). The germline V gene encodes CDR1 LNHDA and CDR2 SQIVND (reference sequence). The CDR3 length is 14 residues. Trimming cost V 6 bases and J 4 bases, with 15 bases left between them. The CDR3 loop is CASREGSGATEAFF. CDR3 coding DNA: TGTGCCAGTAGAGAGGGCTCGGGGGCCACTGAAGCTTTCTTT. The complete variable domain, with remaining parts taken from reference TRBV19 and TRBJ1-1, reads DGGITQSPKYLFRKEGQNVTLSCEQNLNHDAMYWYRQDPGQGLRLIYYSQIVNDFQKGDIAEGYSVSREKKESFPLTVTSAQKNPTAFYLCASREGSGATEAFFGQGTRLTVV.

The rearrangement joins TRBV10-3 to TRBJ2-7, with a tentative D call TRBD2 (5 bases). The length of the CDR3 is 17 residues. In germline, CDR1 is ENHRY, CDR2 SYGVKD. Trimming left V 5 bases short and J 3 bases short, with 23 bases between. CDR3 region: CAISPGGAEIPFYEQYF. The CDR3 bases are TGTGCCATCAGTCCTGGCGGAGCGGAAATACCTTTCTACGAGCAGTACTTC.